This T cell receptor (beta chain) was obtained from a study of monozygotic twins with cystic fibrosis. Overall study results and limits: In this small cohort, shared CDR3 numbers showed no association with age, concordance or disease severity. Clonality was generally low (median approximately 0.009), higher in the most severe patients. J usage was most co-twin-similar in 8 of 16 pairs, V in 13.

Notes on this clone: Its antigen is unidentified.

TCRdb keeps only in-frame clones here, not all; method: immunoSEQ multiplex PCR. The sample carries around 34,000 clones, 92% recorded once. This TCR was recovered from a girl aged 2 to 10 with cystic fibrosis. Sequencing was performed on blood.

This CDR3 reads CASSLPSRSGANVLTF. CDR3 nucleotides: TGTGCCAGCAGCTTACCCTCCAGGTCTGGGGCCAACGTCCTGACTTTC. The gene calls are TRBV7-8 and TRBJ2-6; no clear D gene. Germline CDR1 is SGHVS and CDR2 is FQNEAQ. Trimming left V 2 bases short and J 1 base short, with 9 bases between. The CDR3 length is 16 residues.